The table lists the clone carrying this T cell receptor beta chain with a count of one. This sample stems from a study of blood T cell repertoires in COVID-19. Across the whole study: Samples taken during acute and convalescent COVID-19 were collected in the United States, Italy and Spain.

The germline gives CDR1 SGHTA, CDR2 FQGNSA. The CDR3 contains 16 residues. Trimming removed 0 bases from V and 0 bases from J, with 9 bases in between. Using immunoSEQ multiplex PCR, the repertoire was profiled, and TCRdb retains in-frame clones only, with some absent. In the table there are hundreds of thousands of clones, around 87% of which are singletons. The source of this sequence is a woman between 50 and 59 years old who had recovered from COVID-19. The chain carries TRBV7-2 and TRBJ1-5; D is undetermined. The sequenced material came from peripheral blood. The DNA for the CDR3 is TGTGCCAGCAGCTTAGCATTTCAGAATAGCAATCAGCCCCAGCATTTT. Encoded protein: CASSLAFQNSNQPQHF.